The source of this T cell receptor beta chain is a study of beta chain features in type 1 diabetes. Study overall: No age, gender or cell yield differences were seen between patients and healthy donors.

Germline trimming cut 9 bases from V and 1 base from J; bases unmatched to any gene: 5. This CDR3 is built from 13 residues. About 120 mL of blood, on average, came from one heparinised draw per donor. Broader study findings: Type 1 diabetes patients had TCRB CDR3s that were shorter (moderately but significantly so) in all four CD4+ subsets.

The isolated RNA, all of it, was reverse transcribed, so expressed TCRB transcripts were what got sequenced. Assay used: immunoSEQ multiplex PCR; TCRdb lists only in-frame clones, some missing. The repertoire includes hundreds of thousands of clones, around an eighth of them detected once, and approximately 0.039% sits in the top ten. Comment on this clone: Its antigen is unknown.

The rearrangement links TRBV6-7 to TRBJ2-7; 8 bases match TRBD1. TRBV6-7 is placed among ORFs of uncertain function. The sequence derives from a man younger than 30 with type 1 diabetes. The sequenced sample consisted of naive CD4+ T cells from blood. CDR3 residues: CASTWDRSYEQYF. The CDR3 bases are TGTGCCAGTACGTGGGACAGGTCCTACGAGCAGTACTTC.